The rows below give T cell receptor beta chains drawn from one sample of a study of T cells in Graves' hyperthyroidism and ophthalmopathy. TCRdb re-called the multiplex PCR reads through MiXCR, storing one row per CDR3 protein. The data contain about 570,000 distinct CDR3 sequences, approximately 44% of them seen just once; the ten biggest clones take up under 20%. Sequenced input: peripheral blood or thyroid tissue (not recorded which). The receptors here all came from an adult woman with Graves' disease, either hyperthyroidism or ophthalmopathy (not recorded which). The CDR3 runs from the conserved cysteine through the conserved F or W.

J gene: TRBJ1-1
CDR3 length: 14
V gene: TRBV29-1
CDR3 protein: CSVAYQGAGTEAFF

J gene: TRBJ1-2
CDR3 length: 13
V gene: TRBV7-2
CDR3 protein: CASSAAGVYGYTF

J gene: -
CDR3 length: 14
V gene: TRBV30
CDR3 protein: CAWSVVGREETQYF

J gene: TRBJ1-4
CDR3 length: 14
V gene: TRBV12-3/TRBV12-4
CDR3 protein: CASSPQIRREKLFF

J gene: TRBJ1-3
CDR3 length: 15
V gene: TRBV7-9
CDR3 protein: CASSPQRGSGNTIYF

J gene: TRBJ1-2
CDR3 length: 13
V gene: TRBV7-2
CDR3 protein: CASSSVTGDGYTF

J gene: TRBJ2-7
CDR3 length: 14
V gene: TRBV20-1
CDR3 protein: CSTPKFRGSDEQYF

J gene: TRBJ2-7
CDR3 length: 16
V gene: TRBV25-1
CDR3 protein: CASSEYAGRDSYEQYF

J gene: TRBJ2-7
CDR3 length: 15
V gene: TRBV7-2
CDR3 protein: CASSPRFSGSLEQYF

J gene: TRBJ1-1
CDR3 length: 14
V gene: TRBV19
CDR3 protein: CASSSGRINTEAFF

J gene: TRBJ2-7
CDR3 length: 12
V gene: TRBV29-1
CDR3 protein: CSVLRDYGEQYF

J gene: TRBJ2-5
CDR3 length: 15
V gene: TRBV7-2
CDR3 protein: CASSPAPGMGQPQYF

J gene: TRBJ2-5
CDR3 length: 14
V gene: TRBV13
CDR3 protein: CASSFRDSGETQYF

J gene: TRBJ1-1
CDR3 length: 14
V gene: TRBV7-9
CDR3 protein: CASSLTKRDTEAFF

J gene: TRBJ1-1
CDR3 length: 18
V gene: TRBV7-9
CDR3 protein: CASSDIRTGGKMNTEAFF

J gene: TRBJ2-7
CDR3 length: 17
V gene: TRBV28
CDR3 protein: CASSLRLAGQFTYEQYF

J gene: TRBJ2-7
CDR3 length: 13
V gene: TRBV10-3
CDR3 protein: CAIGLAEPYEQYF

J gene: TRBJ2-5
CDR3 length: 15
V gene: TRBV7-9
CDR3 protein: CASRVGTGLQETQYF

J gene: TRBJ1-2
CDR3 length: 13
V gene: TRBV27
CDR3 protein: CASSLGANYGYTF

J gene: TRBJ1-1
CDR3 length: 17
V gene: TRBV10-3
CDR3 protein: CAIAGQGLTLSNTEAFF

J gene: TRBJ1-6
CDR3 length: 13
V gene: TRBV7-8
CDR3 protein: CASSDNRDSPLHF

J gene: TRBJ1-2
CDR3 length: 12
V gene: TRBV10-3
CDR3 protein: CAITGDRRGYTF

J gene: TRBJ1-2
CDR3 length: 13
V gene: TRBV20-1
CDR3 protein: CSARFTEHYGYTF

J gene: TRBJ2-7
CDR3 length: 14
V gene: TRBV12-3/TRBV12-4
CDR3 protein: CASRDRGKAYEQYF

J gene: TRBJ2-6
CDR3 length: 14
V gene: TRBV12-3/TRBV12-4
CDR3 protein: CASSSYQGGNVLTF

J gene: TRBJ1-1
CDR3 length: 13
V gene: TRBV20-1
CDR3 protein: CSAAWILNTEAFF

J gene: TRBJ2-5
CDR3 length: 12
V gene: TRBV20-1
CDR3 protein: CSARDMGQPQYF

J gene: TRBJ2-7
CDR3 length: 14
V gene: TRBV11-2
CDR3 protein: CASSLDNIAYEQYF

J gene: TRBJ2-2
CDR3 length: 13
V gene: TRBV5-1
CDR3 protein: CASSLRNTGELFF

J gene: TRBJ2-7
CDR3 length: 13
V gene: TRBV28
CDR3 protein: CASSLTSFYEQYF

J gene: TRBJ1-2
CDR3 length: 18
V gene: TRBV6-5
CDR3 protein: CASSYSIQGTDYFYGYTF

J gene: TRBJ2-5
CDR3 length: 15
V gene: TRBV11-2
CDR3 protein: CASSLDGTGGKTQYF

J gene: TRBJ1-2
CDR3 length: 14
V gene: TRBV15
CDR3 protein: CATSRDLGDYGYTF

J gene: TRBJ2-7
CDR3 length: 14
V gene: TRBV20-1
CDR3 protein: CSADPGLAGEGQYF

J gene: TRBJ1-1
CDR3 length: 14
V gene: TRBV9
CDR3 protein: CASSGRGPNTEAFF

J gene: TRBJ1-4
CDR3 length: 15
V gene: TRBV5-4
CDR3 protein: CASSPRGGVNEKLFF

J gene: TRBJ2-2
CDR3 length: 20
V gene: TRBV9
CDR3 protein: CASSQDSFFRATSGTGELFF

J gene: TRBJ1-5
CDR3 length: 15
V gene: TRBV15
CDR3 protein: CASLGDGRNLETQHF

J gene: TRBJ2-7
CDR3 length: 13
V gene: TRBV11-2
CDR3 protein: CASSPGQTYEQYF

J gene: TRBJ2-5
CDR3 length: 17
V gene: TRBV29-1
CDR3 protein: CSVEARGVQGMMETQYF

J gene: TRBJ1-1
CDR3 length: 13
V gene: TRBV11-3
CDR3 protein: CASSSAGATEAFF

J gene: TRBJ2-7
CDR3 length: 16
V gene: TRBV11-2
CDR3 protein: CASSRIPGTGSYEQYF